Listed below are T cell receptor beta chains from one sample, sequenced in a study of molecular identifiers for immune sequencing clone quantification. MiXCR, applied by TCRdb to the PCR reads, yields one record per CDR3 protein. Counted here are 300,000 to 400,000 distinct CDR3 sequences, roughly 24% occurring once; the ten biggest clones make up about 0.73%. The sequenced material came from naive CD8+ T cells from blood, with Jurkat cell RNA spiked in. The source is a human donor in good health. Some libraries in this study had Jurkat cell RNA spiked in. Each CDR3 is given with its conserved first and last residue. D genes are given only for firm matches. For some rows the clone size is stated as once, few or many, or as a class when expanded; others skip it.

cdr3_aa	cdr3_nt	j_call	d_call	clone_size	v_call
CASSTPRQASTATQYF	TGTGCCAGTAGTACCCCCCGGCAGGCAAGCACAGCTACGCAGTATTTT	TRBJ2-3	-	-	TRBV19
CASSSEDGSSYEQYF	TGTGCCAGCAGCTCGGAAGACGGGAGCTCCTACGAGCAGTACTTC	TRBJ2-7	-	many	TRBV7-9
CASSYLAGVEEQYF	TGCGCCAGCAGCTACCTAGCGGGAGTGGAGGAGCAGTACTTC	TRBJ2-7	TRBD2	many	TRBV5-1
CASSLRGRASFEQYF	TGTGCCAGCAGTCTGAGAGGGAGGGCCTCCTTCGAGCAGTACTTC	TRBJ2-7	TRBD2	-	TRBV28
CASSYLDRGADTQYF	TGTGCCAGCAGTTACCTAGACAGGGGCGCAGATACGCAGTATTTT	TRBJ2-3	TRBD1	few	TRBV6-2/TRBV6-3
CASSRFQGPLEDTQYF	TGTGCCAGTAGTAGATTTCAGGGGCCTTTAGAGGATACGCAGTATTTT	TRBJ2-3	-	-	TRBV19
CASSVGGLDQETQYF	TGTGCCAGCAGCGTAGGAGGATTGGACCAAGAGACCCAGTACTTC	TRBJ2-5	-	many	TRBV9
CASSPSFGQRWIPQHF	TGTGCCAGCAGTCCCTCATTCGGACAGCGGTGGATACCCCAGCATTTT	TRBJ1-5	-	-	TRBV12-3/TRBV12-4
CAWRRGLAGGTDTQYF	TGTGCCTGGAGACGGGGACTAGCGGGGGGTACAGATACGCAGTATTTT	TRBJ2-3	TRBD2	-	TRBV30
CASSSTRTGGELNF	TGTGCCAGCAGCAGTACCCGGACAGGGGGTGAGCTAAATTTT	TRBJ2-3	TRBD1	many	TRBV7-9
CASSEVSLNSPLHF	TGTGCCAGCAGTGAGGTCAGCCTCAATTCACCCCTCCACTTT	TRBJ1-6	-	many	TRBV2
CSGTVVSSAYNEQFF	TGCAGTGGTACGGTAGTCTCTAGCGCATACAATGAGCAGTTCTTC	TRBJ2-1	-	-	TRBV20-1
CSPYLEGNYNYGYTF	TGCAGTCCTTACCTGGAAGGGAATTATAACTATGGCTACACCTTC	TRBJ1-2	-	many	TRBV20-1